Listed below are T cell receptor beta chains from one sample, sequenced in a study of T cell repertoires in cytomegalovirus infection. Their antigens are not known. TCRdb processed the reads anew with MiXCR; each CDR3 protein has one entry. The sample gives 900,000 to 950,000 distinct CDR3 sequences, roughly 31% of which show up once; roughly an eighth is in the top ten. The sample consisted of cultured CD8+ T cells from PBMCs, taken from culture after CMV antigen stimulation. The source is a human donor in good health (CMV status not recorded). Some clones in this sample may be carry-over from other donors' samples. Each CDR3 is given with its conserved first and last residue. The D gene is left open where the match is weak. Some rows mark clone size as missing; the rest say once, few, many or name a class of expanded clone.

CASSLGRTGGNGYTF	-	TRBV7-6	TRBD1	TRBJ1-2
CASSADRVLEAFF	-	TRBV19	TRBD1	TRBJ1-1
CASSQDAPSSYNEQFF	few	TRBV4-3	-	TRBJ2-1
CASSLMAGEQPQHF	-	TRBV7-6	-	TRBJ1-5
CASSLAGGRYEQYF	many	TRBV7-8	-	TRBJ2-7
CASSIGGWYSVPNEQFF	-	TRBV6-2/TRBV6-3	-	TRBJ2-1
CASSHGGTGYVWDYGYTF	many	TRBV28	TRBD1	TRBJ1-2
CASSSMRGVSYNEQFF	-	TRBV5-5	TRBD2	TRBJ2-1
CASSQVDSGEKLFF	-	TRBV14	-	TRBJ1-4
CASSFGGAAGGTPGTGELFF	-	TRBV19	TRBD2	TRBJ2-2
CASSPRGGGRNTEAFF	-	TRBV19	-	TRBJ1-1
CVSTSVQEGYGYTF	-	TRBV7-3	-	TRBJ1-2
CASSLQRGRGSGELFF	few	TRBV7-9	-	TRBJ2-2
CVTSRGPSGGAGDTQYF	-	TRBV15	TRBD2	TRBJ2-3
CVSSPILESSYNEQFF	-	TRBV7-3	-	TRBJ2-1
CASSLGTGDGQPQHF	-	TRBV5-5	TRBD1	TRBJ1-5
CASSTGQGWYEQYF	many	TRBV7-8	TRBD1	TRBJ2-7
CSARDLSVASYTF	-	TRBV20-1	-	TRBJ1-2
CASSFGDSNNYGYTF	-	TRBV12-3/TRBV12-4	TRBD1	TRBJ1-2
CASRVPGLPGSFF	-	TRBV6-2/TRBV6-3	-	TRBJ2-1
CATSARDRGASGTDTQYF	few	TRBV24-1	TRBD1	TRBJ2-3
CASSPGTSGDPYQETQYF	many	TRBV7-6	TRBD2	TRBJ2-5
CASSQDPPPEQFF	few	TRBV4-1	-	TRBJ2-1
CASTSLGTGKEGYTF	-	TRBV7-4	TRBD1	TRBJ1-2
CASNQGGRDRGSPLHF	-	TRBV7-9	TRBD1	TRBJ1-6
CASSLGIRAFF	few	TRBV7-2	-	TRBJ1-1
CASLGRVTDTQYF	-	TRBV2	-	TRBJ2-3
CASSQRQGASGEQFF	few	TRBV4-1	TRBD1	TRBJ2-1